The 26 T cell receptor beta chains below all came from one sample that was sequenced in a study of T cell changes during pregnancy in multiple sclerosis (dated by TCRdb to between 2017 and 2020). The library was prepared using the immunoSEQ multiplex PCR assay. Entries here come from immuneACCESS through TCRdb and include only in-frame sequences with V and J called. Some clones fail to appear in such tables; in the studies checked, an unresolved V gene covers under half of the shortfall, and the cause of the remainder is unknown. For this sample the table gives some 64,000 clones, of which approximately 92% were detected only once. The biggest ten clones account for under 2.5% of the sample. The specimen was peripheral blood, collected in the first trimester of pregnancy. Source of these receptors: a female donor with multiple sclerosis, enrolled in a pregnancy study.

The CDR3 nucleotides read TGTGCCAGTAGTAAGCAGAACACCGGGGAGCTGTTTTTT. This encodes CASSKQNTGELFF. This chain links TRBV19 with TRBJ2-2, with unresolved D. V was trimmed by 4 bases and J by 1 base, leaving 4 bases between them. The CDR3 sequence is 13 residues long. Per the germline V gene, CDR1 is LNHDA and CDR2 is SQIVND (reference sequence).

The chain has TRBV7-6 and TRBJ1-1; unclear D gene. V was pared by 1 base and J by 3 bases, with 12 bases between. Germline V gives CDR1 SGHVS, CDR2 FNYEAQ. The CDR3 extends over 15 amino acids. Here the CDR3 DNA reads TGTGCCAGCAGCTTAGGCGGCCGACCATACACTGAAGCTTTCTTT. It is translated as CASSLGGRPYTEAFF.

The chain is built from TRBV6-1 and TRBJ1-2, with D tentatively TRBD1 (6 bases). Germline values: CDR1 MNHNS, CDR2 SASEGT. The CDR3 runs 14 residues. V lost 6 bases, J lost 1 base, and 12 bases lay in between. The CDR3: CASRRGGLNYGYTF. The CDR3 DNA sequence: TGTGCCAGCAGGCGGGGGGGGCTTAACTATGGCTACACCTTC.

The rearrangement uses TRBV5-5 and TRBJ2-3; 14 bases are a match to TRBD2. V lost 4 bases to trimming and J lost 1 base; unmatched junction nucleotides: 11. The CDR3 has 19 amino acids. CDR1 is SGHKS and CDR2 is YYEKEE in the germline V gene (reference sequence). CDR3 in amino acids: CASSDTGLAGVGGTDTQYF. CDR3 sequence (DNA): TGTGCCAGCAGCGACACGGGACTAGCGGGAGTGGGTGGCACAGATACGCAGTATTTT.

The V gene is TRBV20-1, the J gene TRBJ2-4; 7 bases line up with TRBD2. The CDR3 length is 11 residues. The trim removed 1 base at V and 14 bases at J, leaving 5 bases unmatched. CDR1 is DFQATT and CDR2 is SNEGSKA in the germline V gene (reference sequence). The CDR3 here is CSARGLAHEYF. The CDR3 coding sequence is TGCAGTGCTAGAGGACTAGCACACGAGTACTTC.

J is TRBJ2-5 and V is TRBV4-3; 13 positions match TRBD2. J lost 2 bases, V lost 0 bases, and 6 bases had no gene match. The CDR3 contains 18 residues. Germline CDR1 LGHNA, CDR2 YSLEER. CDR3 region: CASSQERTSGRNQETQYF. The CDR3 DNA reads TGCGCCAGCAGCCAAGAAAGGACTAGCGGGAGAAATCAAGAGACCCAGTACTTC.

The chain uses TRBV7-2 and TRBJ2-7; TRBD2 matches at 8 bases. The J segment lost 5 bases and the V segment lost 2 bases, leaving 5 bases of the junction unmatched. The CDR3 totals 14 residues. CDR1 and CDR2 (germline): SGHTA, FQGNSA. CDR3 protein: CASSLRLAYDEQYF. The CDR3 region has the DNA TGTGCCAGCAGCTTACGACTAGCGTACGACGAGCAGTACTTC.

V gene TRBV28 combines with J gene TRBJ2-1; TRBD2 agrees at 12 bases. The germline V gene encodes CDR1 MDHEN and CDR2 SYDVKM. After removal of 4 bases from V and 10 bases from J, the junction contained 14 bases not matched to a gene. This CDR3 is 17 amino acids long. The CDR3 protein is CASSSSTSGSNRNEQFF. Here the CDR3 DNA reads TGTGCCAGCAGTTCCTCGACTAGCGGGAGTAACAGAAACGAGCAGTTCTTC.

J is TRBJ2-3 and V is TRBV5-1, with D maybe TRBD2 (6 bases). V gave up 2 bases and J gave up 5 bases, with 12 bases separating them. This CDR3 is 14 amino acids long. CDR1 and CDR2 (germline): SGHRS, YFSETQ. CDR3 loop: CASSFSGRVDTQYF. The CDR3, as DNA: TGCGCCAGCAGCTTTAGCGGTCGGGTAGATACGCAGTATTTT. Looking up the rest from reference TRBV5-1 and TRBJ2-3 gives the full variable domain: KAGVTQTPRYLIKTRGQQVTLSCSPISGHRSVSWYQQTPGQGLQFLFEYFSETQRNKGNFPGRFSGRQFSNSRSEMNVSTLELGDSALYLCASSFSGRVDTQYFGPGTRLTVL.

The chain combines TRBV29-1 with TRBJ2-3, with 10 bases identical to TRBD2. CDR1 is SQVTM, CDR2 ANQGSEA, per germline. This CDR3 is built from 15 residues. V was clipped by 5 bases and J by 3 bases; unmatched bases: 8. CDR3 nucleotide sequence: TGCAGCGTTCAACCGGGACTAGCGAAGACAGATACGCAGTATTTT. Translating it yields CSVQPGLAKTDTQYF.

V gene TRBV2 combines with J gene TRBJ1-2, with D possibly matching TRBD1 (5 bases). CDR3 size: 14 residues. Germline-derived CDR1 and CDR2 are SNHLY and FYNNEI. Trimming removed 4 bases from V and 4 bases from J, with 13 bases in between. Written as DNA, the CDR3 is TGTGCCAGCAGTGTCCTTGACAGCCTCTATGGCTACACCTTC. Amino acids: CASSVLDSLYGYTF.

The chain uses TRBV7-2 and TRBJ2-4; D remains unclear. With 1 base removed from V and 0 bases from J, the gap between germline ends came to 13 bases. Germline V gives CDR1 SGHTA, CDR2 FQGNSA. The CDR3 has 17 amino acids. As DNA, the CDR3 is TGTGCCAGCAGCTTAGTCTCCGACCAGGTAGCCAAAAACATTCAGTACTTC. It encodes CASSLVSDQVAKNIQYF. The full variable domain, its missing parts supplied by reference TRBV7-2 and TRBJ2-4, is GAGVSQSPSNKVTEKGKDVELRCDPISGHTALYWYRQSLGQGLEFLIYFQGNSAPDKSGLPSDRFSAERTGGSVSTLTIQRTQQEDSAVYLCASSLVSDQVAKNIQYFGAGTRLSVL.

The CDR3 nucleotides read TGTGCCAGCAGCGTAGCGAGCGGGCCTGTCTACGAGCAGTACTTC. Translated, it gives CASSVASGPVYEQYF. The chain employs TRBV9 and TRBJ2-7, with D perhaps matching TRBD2 (6 bases). Trimming took off 0 bases at V and 3 bases at J, with 13 bases between the two ends. The length of the CDR3 is 15 residues. Germline lookup yields CDR1 SGDLS and CDR2 YYNGEE.

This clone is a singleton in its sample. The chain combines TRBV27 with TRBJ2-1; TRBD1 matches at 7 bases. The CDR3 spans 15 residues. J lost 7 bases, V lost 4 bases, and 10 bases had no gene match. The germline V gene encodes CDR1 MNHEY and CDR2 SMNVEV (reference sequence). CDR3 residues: CASSSTGTAANEQFF. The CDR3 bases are TGTGCCAGCAGTTCTACCGGGACAGCTGCTAATGAGCAGTTCTTC.

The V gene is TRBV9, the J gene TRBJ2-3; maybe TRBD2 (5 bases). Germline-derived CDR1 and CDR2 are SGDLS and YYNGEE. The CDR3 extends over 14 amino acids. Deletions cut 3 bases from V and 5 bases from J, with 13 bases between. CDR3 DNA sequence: TGTGCCAGCAGCGCAGAGGGCTGGGAAGATACGCAGTATTTT. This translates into CASSAEGWEDTQYF.

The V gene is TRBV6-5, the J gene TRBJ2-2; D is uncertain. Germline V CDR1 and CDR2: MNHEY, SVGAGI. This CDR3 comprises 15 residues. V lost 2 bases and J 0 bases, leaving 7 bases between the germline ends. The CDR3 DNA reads TGTGCCAGCAGTTACGAGCCCCCGAACACCGGGGAGCTGTTTTTT. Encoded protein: CASSYEPPNTGELFF.

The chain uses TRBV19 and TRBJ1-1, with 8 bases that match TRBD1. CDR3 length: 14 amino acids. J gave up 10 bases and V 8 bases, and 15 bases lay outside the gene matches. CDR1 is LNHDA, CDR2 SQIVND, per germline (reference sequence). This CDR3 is CASSQIDRGLIAFF. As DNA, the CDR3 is TGTGCCAGTTCGCAGATAGACAGGGGTTTGATAGCTTTCTTT.

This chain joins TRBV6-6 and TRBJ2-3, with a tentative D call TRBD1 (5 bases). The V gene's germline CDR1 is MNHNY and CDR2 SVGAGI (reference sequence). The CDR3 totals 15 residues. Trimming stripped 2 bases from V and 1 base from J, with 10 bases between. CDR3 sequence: CASSYLSQGTDTQYF. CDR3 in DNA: TGTGCCAGCAGTTACCTTTCACAGGGCACAGATACGCAGTATTTT.

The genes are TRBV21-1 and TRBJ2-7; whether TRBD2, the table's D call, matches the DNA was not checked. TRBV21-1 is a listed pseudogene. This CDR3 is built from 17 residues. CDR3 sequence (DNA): TGTGCCAGCAGCAGAGTTGAATGGCCCAGCGGCGGCCACGAGCAGTACTTC. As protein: CASSRVEWPSGGHEQYF.

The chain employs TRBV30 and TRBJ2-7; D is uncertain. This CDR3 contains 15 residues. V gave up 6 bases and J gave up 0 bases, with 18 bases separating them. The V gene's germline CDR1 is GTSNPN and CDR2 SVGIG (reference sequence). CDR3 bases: TGTGCCTGTGCGCCGCCGGGTCTCTTCTCCTACGAGCAGTACTTC. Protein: CACAPPGLFSYEQYF.

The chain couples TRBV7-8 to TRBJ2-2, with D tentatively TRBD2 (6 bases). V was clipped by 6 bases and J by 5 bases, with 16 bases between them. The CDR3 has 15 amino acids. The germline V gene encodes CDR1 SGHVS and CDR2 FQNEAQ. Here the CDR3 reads CASSMGGSTTGELFF. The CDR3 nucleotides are TGTGCCAGCAGTATGGGGGGTTCTACAACCGGGGAGCTGTTTTTT.

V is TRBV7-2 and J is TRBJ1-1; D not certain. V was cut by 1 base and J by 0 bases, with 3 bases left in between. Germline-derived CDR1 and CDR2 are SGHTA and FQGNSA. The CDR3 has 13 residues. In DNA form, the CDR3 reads TGTGCCAGCAGCTTAGTTATGAACACTGAAGCTTTCTTT. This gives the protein CASSLVMNTEAFF.

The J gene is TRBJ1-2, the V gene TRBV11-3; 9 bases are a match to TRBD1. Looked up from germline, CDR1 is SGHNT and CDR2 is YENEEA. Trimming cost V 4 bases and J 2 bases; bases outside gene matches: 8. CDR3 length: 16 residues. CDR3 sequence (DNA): TGTGCCAGCAGCTCCGGACAGGGGCAACGAAACTATGGCTACACCTTC. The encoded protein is CASSSGQGQRNYGYTF.

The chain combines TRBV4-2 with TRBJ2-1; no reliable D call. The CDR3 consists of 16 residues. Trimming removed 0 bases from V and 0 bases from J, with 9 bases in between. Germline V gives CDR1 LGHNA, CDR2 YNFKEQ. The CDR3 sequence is CASSQDSRSSYNEQFF. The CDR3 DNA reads TGTGCCAGCAGCCAAGATTCCCGTAGCTCCTACAATGAGCAGTTCTTC.

The CDR3 region is CASSQGAGGVYNEQFF. In DNA form, the CDR3 reads TGTGCCAGCAGCCAAGGGGCGGGGGGGGTCTACAATGAGCAGTTCTTC. The rearrangement joins TRBV4-2 to TRBJ2-1; 9 nucleotides match TRBD2. V lost 1 base and J lost 3; bases outside the gene matches: 4. This CDR3 is built from 16 residues. Germline loops: CDR1 LGHNA, CDR2 YNFKEQ.

CDR3 sequence: CASSYSSGLTDTQYF. In DNA, the CDR3 is TGTGCCAGCAGTTACTCTAGCGGGCTCACAGATACGCAGTATTTT. This rearrangement joins TRBV6-5 to TRBJ2-3; TRBD2 matches 7 bases. CDR1 and CDR2 from the germline V gene are MNHEY and SVGAGI. CDR3 length: 15 residues. V was clipped by 0 bases and J by 2 bases; unmatched bases: 2.